These 22 T cell receptor beta chains came from one sample sequenced in a study of cytomegalovirus exposure and HLA in healthy donors. Vbeta (60) and Jbeta (13) primers were used in the PCR. Produced via immunoSEQ multiplex PCR; TCRdb's table is partial and in-frame only. The repertoire holds 100,000 to 150,000 clones, with approximately 77% as singletons. Material: PBMCs. The receptor set was obtained from a woman in her sixties or seventies in good health and CMV-seronegative.

The chain couples TRBV5-6 to TRBJ2-7; 7 bases map to TRBD2. The V gene end was trimmed by 0 bases and the J gene end by 3 bases; junction bases not matched to a gene: 3. In germline, CDR1 is SGHDT, CDR2 YYEEEE. CDR3 length equals 14 residues. CDR3 loop: CASSLAGGLYEQYF. The CDR3 DNA is TGTGCCAGCAGCTTGGCGGGGGGTCTCTACGAGCAGTACTTC.

The chain couples TRBV18 to TRBJ1-6, with 9 bases matching TRBD1. The trim removed 3 bases at V and 11 bases at J, leaving 2 bases unmatched. Germline V gene lookup returns CDR1 KGHSH and CDR2 LQKENI. This CDR3 spans 13 amino acids. The CDR3 sequence is CASSPDRGPPLHF. The CDR3 DNA reads as TGTGCCAGCTCACCGGACAGGGGACCACCCCTCCACTTT.

This chain joins TRBV7-2 and TRBJ2-7; maybe TRBD2 (6 bases). CDR3 length equals 14 residues. Trimming left V 4 bases short and J 0 bases short, with 10 bases between. Germline lookup yields CDR1 SGHTA and CDR2 FQGNSA. CDR3 nucleotide sequence: TGTGCCAGCAGCTACGAGGGAGGCTCCTACGAGCAGTACTTC. This gives the protein CASSYEGGSYEQYF.

The gene calls are TRBV13 and TRBJ2-1, with 11 bases lining up with TRBD2. This CDR3 has 15 residues. Trimming removed 6 bases from V and 3 bases from J; junction bases left unmatched: 4. CDR1 and CDR2 from the germline V gene are PRHDT and FYEKMQ (reference sequence). CDR3 in DNA: TGTGCCAGCAGACGTACTAGCGGGGGCTACAATGAGCAGTTCTTC. Its protein is CASRRTSGGYNEQFF.

This clone was counted a single time. The CDR3 sequence: CASRPTGGTSYEQYF. CDR3 coding DNA: TGTGCCAGCAGGCCTACAGGGGGAACCTCCTACGAGCAGTACTTC. The chain has TRBV6-5 and TRBJ2-7, with 8 bases identical to TRBD1. Germline trimming cut 6 bases from V and 0 bases from J; bases unmatched to any gene: 7. CDR3 length: 15 residues. CDR1 is MNHEY, CDR2 SVGAGI, per germline.

The chain has TRBV28 and TRBJ2-2, with unresolved D. The CDR3 spans 18 residues. Germline assignment: CDR1 MDHEN and CDR2 SYDVKM. Trimming stripped 7 bases from V and 0 bases from J, with 21 bases between. The CDR3 region is CASTSRFEQIPNTGELFF. The CDR3 bases are TGTGCCAGCACCTCCCGTTTCGAACAGATCCCGAACACCGGGGAGCTGTTTTTT.

The chain employs TRBV5-1 and TRBJ1-5; D might be TRBD1 (6 bases). With 4 bases removed from V and 3 bases from J, the gap between germline ends came to 11 bases. CDR1 SGHRS and CDR2 YFSETQ come from the germline V gene. The CDR3 extends over 14 amino acids. The DNA of the CDR3 is TGCGCCAGCAGCCCGACAGGTAACAATCAGCCCCAGCATTTT. Translating gives CASSPTGNNQPQHF.

V and J are TRBV5-4 and TRBJ2-1; 8 bases align to TRBD1. Losses at the gene ends were 0 bases for V and 7 bases for J; bases not matched to a gene: 6. Germline values: CDR1 SGHNT, CDR2 YYREEE (reference sequence). The CDR3 is made up of 15 amino acids. Written as DNA, the CDR3 is TGTGCCAGCAGCTTGGTTCAGGGGGCTTATAATGAGCAGTTCTTC. Translation gives CASSLVQGAYNEQFF.

The chain recombines TRBV27 with TRBJ2-7; TRBD2 matches 14 bases. V lost 3 bases, J lost 3 bases, and 4 bases stayed unmatched. Per germline, CDR1 MNHEY and CDR2 SMNVEV (reference sequence). CDR3 length: 16 residues. The DNA for the CDR3 is TGTGCCAGCAGTTTGGCGGGGACTAGCGGGAGCTACGAGCAGTACTTC. It codes for CASSLAGTSGSYEQYF.

The CDR3 DNA reads TGTGCCAGCAGTTTCCAGACAGCAAGGGAAAAACTGTTTTTT. This translates into CASSFQTAREKLFF. V is TRBV27 and J is TRBJ1-4; possible D gene TRBD1, 5 bases. This CDR3 is 14 amino acids long. Between the trimmed V and J ends, which lost 3 bases and 8 bases, there was a span of 13 bases. Germline V lookup: CDR1 MNHEY, CDR2 SMNVEV (reference sequence). The full variable domain, in which reference TRBV27 and TRBJ1-4 provide the parts outside the CDR3, is EAQVTQNPRYLITVTGKKLTVTCSQNMNHEYMSWYRQDPGLGLRQIYYSMNVEVTDKGDVPEGYKVSRKEKRNFPLILESPSPNQTSLYFCASSFQTAREKLFFGSGTQLSVL.

This clone has only a few counts. This rearrangement joins TRBV28 to TRBJ2-2; D is unresolved. CDR1 MDHEN and CDR2 SYDVKM come from the germline V gene. The CDR3 totals 14 residues. With 3 bases removed from V and 1 base from J, the gap between germline ends came to 6 bases. The CDR3 DNA is TGTGCCAGCAGTTTCCCCCTGAACACCGGGGAGCTGTTTTTT. This translates into CASSFPLNTGELFF.

V and J are TRBV15 and TRBJ2-7, with 7 bases lining up with TRBD1. V was pared by 3 bases and J by 3 bases, with 5 bases of the junction left unmatched. Per germline, CDR1 LNHNV and CDR2 YYDKDF (reference sequence). CDR3 length: 14 residues. The CDR3 DNA reads TGTGCCACCAGCAGTACCCGGGACAGCTACGAGCAGTACTTC. Its translation is CATSSTRDSYEQYF.

The chain employs TRBV27 and TRBJ1-5, with 8 bases aligning to TRBD1. V lost 4 bases, J lost 3 bases, and 5 bases stayed unmatched. The CDR3 totals 15 residues. The germline CDR1 and CDR2 sequences are MNHEY and SMNVEV (reference sequence). In DNA, the CDR3 is TGTGCCAGCAGTTCTGGGACAGGCCACAATCAGCCCCAGCATTTT. Protein sequence: CASSSGTGHNQPQHF.

V gene TRBV11-3 combines with J gene TRBJ1-5, with TRBD1 as a possible D gene (6 bases). CDR1 SGHNT and CDR2 YENEEA come from the germline V gene. Deletions cut 4 bases from V and 2 bases from J, with 24 bases between. The CDR3 is made up of 19 amino acids. In DNA, the CDR3 is TGTGCCAGCAGCTGTCCCCCGGCTCGGGGGGCGAGGGGCAATCAGCCCCAGCATTTT. Translation: CASSCPPARGARGNQPQHF.

This chain connects TRBV6-5 to TRBJ1-5; D is perhaps TRBD1 (5 bases). V shed 5 bases and J shed 3 bases, with 11 bases lying between them. The CDR3 spans 14 residues. CDR1 is MNHEY and CDR2 is SVGAGI in the germline V gene. CDR3 coding DNA: TGTGCCAGCAGTCAGGGTCGGAACAATCAGCCCCAGCATTTT. Translating it yields CASSQGRNNQPQHF.

The chain combines TRBV27 with TRBJ2-6; D uncertain. The CDR3 contains 14 residues. The V end was cut by 3 bases, the J end by 0 bases, with 3 bases between. Germline assignment: CDR1 MNHEY and CDR2 SMNVEV (reference sequence). This CDR3 reads CASSFISGANVLTF. The CDR3 DNA is TGTGCCAGCAGTTTTATCTCTGGGGCCAACGTCCTGACTTTC.

The chain has TRBV4-2 and TRBJ1-2; D gene ambiguous. CDR3 size: 17 residues. The germline V and J ends were trimmed by 1 base and 1 base, with 16 bases remaining between them. Germline V CDR1 and CDR2: LGHNA, YNFKEQ. The CDR3 DNA follows: TGTGCCAGCAGCCAAGCTAAACGGACGGACTATAACTATGGCTACACCTTC. This gives the protein CASSQAKRTDYNYGYTF.

V usage is TRBV7-2 and J usage is TRBJ1-2; the match to TRBD1 covers 8 bases. In germline, CDR1 is SGHTA, CDR2 FQGNSA. This CDR3 has 17 amino acids. The junction had 19 bases not matched to a gene; V was cut back by 5 bases and J by 8 bases. The CDR3 spells CASSPRQGPSFFGGYTF. The CDR3 DNA is TGTGCCAGCAGCCCCAGACAGGGGCCCTCCTTCTTCGGGGGCTACACCTTC.

The chain employs TRBV28 and TRBJ1-6, with unresolved D. Trimming removed 2 bases at V and 9 bases at J, with 8 bases between. Germline-derived CDR1 and CDR2 are MDHEN and SYDVKM. This CDR3 contains 13 residues. CDR3 in amino acids: CASSLDFGSPLHF. CDR3 nucleotide sequence: TGTGCCAGCAGTTTAGACTTCGGTTCACCCCTCCACTTT.

This chain joins TRBV6-6 and TRBJ1-5, with a tentative D call TRBD1 (5 bases). CDR1 MNHNY and CDR2 SVGAGI come from the germline V gene (reference sequence). The germline V and J ends were trimmed by 5 bases and 8 bases, with 16 bases remaining between them. The CDR3 spans 14 residues. CDR3 coding DNA: TGTGCCAGCAGTCCGGGGGGAAACGCGGAGCCCCAGCATTTT. Translation gives CASSPGGNAEPQHF.

The chain is built from TRBV6-1 and TRBJ2-1; 7 bases line up with TRBD1. Trimming removed 7 bases from V and 6 bases from J; junction bases left unmatched: 3. The CDR3 covers 12 residues. Germline V gene sequence: CDR1 MNHNS, CDR2 SASEGT. In DNA form, the CDR3 reads TGTGCCAGCATATACAGGGGCAATGAGCAGTTCTTC. It encodes CASIYRGNEQFF.

The genes are TRBV19 and TRBJ1-3; no clear D. CDR1 LNHDA and CDR2 SQIVND come from the germline V gene (reference sequence). The CDR3 length is 14 residues. The V and J ends lost 9 bases and 2 bases respectively, with 14 bases between them. This CDR3 reads CASKGRGTGNTIYF. The CDR3 DNA follows: TGTGCCAGCAAAGGGAGAGGGACTGGAAACACCATATATTTT.